This TCR beta chain was recovered during a study of CD8 T cells in ankylosing spondylitis. The study, taken as a whole, reports: Ankylosing spondylitis blood appeared to be characterized by a TCR beta motif of under 10 highly homologous variants.

A single record per CDR3 protein comes from TCRdb applying MiXCR to the 5' RACE reads. The sample lists about 160,000 distinct CDR3 sequences; under 45% were seen once. For this clonotype: Its matching antigen is unknown.

This TCR was recovered from a male donor with ankylosing spondylitis. The sample was synovial fluid, either unsorted or a sorted T cell fraction (not recorded which).

CDR3 region: CASSQGRQGDHEQYF. CDR3 in DNA: TGTGCCAGCAGCCAAGGGCGCCAGGGGGACCACGAGCAGTACTTC. The rearrangement joins TRBV3-1 to TRBJ2-7; 7 bases line up with TRBD1. The length of the CDR3 is 15 residues. Germline loops: CDR1 LGHDT, CDR2 YNNKEL (reference sequence). Trimming removed 1 base from V and 5 bases from J; junction bases left unmatched: 8.